These T cell receptor beta chains were read from a single sample in a study of T-cell reconstitution after alpha-beta-depleted transplantation in children. From the PCR reads, TCRdb called clonotypes with MiXCR, one entry per CDR3 protein. The sample lists roughly 180,000 distinct CDR3 sequences; over 8.5% were seen once. This specimen was PBMCs, taken before TCRalphabeta/CD19-depleted stem cell transplant. These receptors came from a boy aged 2 to 10 with acute myeloid leukemia, due to receive a stem cell transplant. Both conserved end residues are part of each CDR3. D genes are given only for firm matches. Expanded clones are given a class, and other clones once, few, many or no size at all.

cdr3_aa	cdr3_nt	clone_size	d_call	j_call	v_call
CASRLQGGSETQYF	TGTGCCAGCAGATTACAGGGGGGATCAGAGACCCAGTACTTC	many	TRBD1	TRBJ2-5	TRBV28
CSAKPGEVDTEAFF	TGCAGTGCTAAACCAGGGGAGGTGGACACTGAAGCTTTCTTT	many	.	TRBJ1-1	TRBV20-1
CASSQDTGVNQETQYF	TGTGCCAGCAGCCAAGATACAGGAGTTAACCAAGAGACCCAGTACTTC	.	.	TRBJ2-5	TRBV3-1
CASSPNRDRNTFHYGYTF	TGCGCCAGCAGCCCTAACCGGGACAGGAACACCTTCCACTATGGCTACACCTTC	many	TRBD1	TRBJ1-2	TRBV5-1
CASSVGGRNEQFF	TGTGCCAGCAGCGTTGGAGGTAGGAATGAGCAGTTCTTC	.	.	TRBJ2-1	TRBV9
CSVPRTDPGTQYF	TGCAGCGTCCCGCGGACCGACCCCGGGACCCAGTACTTC	many	.	TRBJ2-5	TRBV29-1
CASSQVTEEPSNYNEQFF	TGTGCCAGCAGCCAAGTCACAGAAGAACCATCCAATTACAATGAGCAGTTCTTC	many	.	TRBJ2-1	TRBV3-1
CASSFLAGWDNEQFF	TGTGCCAGCAGTTTCCTAGCGGGATGGGACAATGAGCAGTTCTTC	few	TRBD2	TRBJ2-1	TRBV6-5
CSARDPRWHEQFF	TGCAGTGCTAGAGATCCCAGGTGGCATGAGCAGTTCTTC	many	.	TRBJ2-1	TRBV20-1
CSARKLGSSYNEQFF	TGCAGTGCTAGAAAACTCGGGAGCTCCTACAATGAGCAGTTCTTC	many	.	TRBJ2-1	TRBV20-1
CASSVLVGGEIQYF	TGTGCCAGCAGTGTACTAGTAGGAGGAGAGATCCAGTACTTC	.	.	TRBJ2-5	TRBV25-1
CSARATDRGFNEQFF	TGCAGTGCTAGAGCGACGGACAGGGGCTTCAATGAGCAGTTCTTC	many	TRBD1	TRBJ2-1	TRBV20-1
CASRHPMNTEAFF	TGCGCCAGCAGGCATCCTATGAACACTGAAGCTTTCTTT	many	.	TRBJ1-1	TRBV10-2
CASSPGTGGQPQHF	TGTGCCAGCAGCCCCGGGACAGGGGGTCAGCCCCAGCATTTT	.	TRBD1	TRBJ1-5	TRBV7-6
CASSSGGETQYF	TGCGCCAGCAGTAGCGGGGGCGAGACCCAGTACTTC	many	TRBD2	TRBJ2-5	TRBV5-1
CASVSGGGTDTQYF	TGTGCCAGCGTCAGCGGGGGGGGCACAGATACGCAGTATTTT	many	TRBD2	TRBJ2-3	TRBV28
CASRGNGYTF	TGTGCCAGCAGAGGTAACGGCTACACCTTC	many	.	TRBJ1-2	TRBV12-3/TRBV12-4
CASSAGPGRPGELFF	TGCGCCAGCAGCGCCGGACCTGGGAGGCCCGGGGAGCTGTTTTTT	many	.	TRBJ2-2	TRBV5-1
CASSPSGTLNTGELFF	TGTGCCAGCAGTCCTTCGGGGACACTGAACACCGGGGAGCTGTTTTTT	many	.	TRBJ2-2	TRBV27
CASSPQGGGWTRDYEQYF	TGTGCCAGCAGCCCTCAGGGGGGGGGATGGACTAGAGACTACGAGCAGTACTTC	many	.	TRBJ2-7	TRBV5-6
CASRTGTSGRWSYNEQFF	TGTGCCAGCAGGACCGGGACTAGCGGGAGATGGTCCTACAATGAGCAGTTCTTC	many	TRBD2	TRBJ2-1	TRBV12-3/TRBV12-4
CASKRDRDPGNTIYF	TGTGCCAGCAAGAGGGACAGAGACCCTGGAAACACCATATATTTT	many	TRBD1	TRBJ1-3	TRBV6-9
CSVVDVGSSYEQYF	TGCAGCGTTGTGGATGTCGGGAGCTCCTACGAGCAGTACTTC	many	.	TRBJ2-7	TRBV29-1
CASSPLRGRYSQSSENTIYF	TGCGCCAGCAGCCCCCTGCGGGGACGGTACAGCCAGAGCTCTGAAAACACCATATATTTT	.	.	TRBJ1-3	TRBV4-1
CASSSRDRGYNEQFF	TGTGCCAGCTCCAGCCGGGACAGGGGCTACAATGAGCAGTTCTTC	many	TRBD1	TRBJ2-1	TRBV18
CASRRGQSTGANVLTF	TGTGCCAGCAGACGAGGACAGTCTACTGGGGCCAACGTCCTGACTTTC	many	.	TRBJ2-6	TRBV6-5
CASSLWVQETQYF	TGTGCCAGCAGCTTGTGGGTACAAGAGACCCAGTACTTC	many	.	TRBJ2-5	TRBV5-6
CASSLANYNEQFF	TGTGCCAGCAGCTTAGCCAACTACAATGAGCAGTTCTTC	many	.	TRBJ2-1	TRBV11-2